The entry below describes one T cell receptor (beta chain). This specimen belongs to a study of blood T cells in healthy people across ages. Primed by a sample-barcoded 5' primer and a J-beta primer mix, a second PCR proceeded for about 7 to 12 cycles. Via MiXCR, TCRdb re-called the 5' RACE reads, giving one row per CDR3 protein. The sample yields 540,000 or so distinct CDR3 sequences, 47% seen once. The receptor's source is a man at least 80 years old in good health. The source material was blood.

CDR3 amino acids: CASSSRPNSPSYNEQFF. The CDR3 DNA follows: TGTGCCAGCAGCTCCCGGCCCAATTCTCCCTCCTACAATGAGCAGTTCTTC. The chain employs TRBV7-8 and TRBJ2-1; D unresolved. The V end lost 4 bases, the J end lost 0 bases, and 16 bases lay between the germline ends. The CDR3 runs 17 residues. The germline V gene has CDR1 SGHVS and CDR2 FQNEAQ.